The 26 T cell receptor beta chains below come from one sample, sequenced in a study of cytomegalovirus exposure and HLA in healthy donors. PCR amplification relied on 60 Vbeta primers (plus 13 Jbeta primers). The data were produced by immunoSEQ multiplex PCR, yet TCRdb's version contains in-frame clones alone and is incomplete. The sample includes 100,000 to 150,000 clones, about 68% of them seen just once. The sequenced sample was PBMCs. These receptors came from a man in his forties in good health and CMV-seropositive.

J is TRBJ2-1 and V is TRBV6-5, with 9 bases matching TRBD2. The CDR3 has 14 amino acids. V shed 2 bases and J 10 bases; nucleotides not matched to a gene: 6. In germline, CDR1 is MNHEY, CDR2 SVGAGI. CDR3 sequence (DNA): TGTGCCAGCAGTTACACCCGGACTAGCGACGAGCAGTTCTTC. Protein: CASSYTRTSDEQFF.

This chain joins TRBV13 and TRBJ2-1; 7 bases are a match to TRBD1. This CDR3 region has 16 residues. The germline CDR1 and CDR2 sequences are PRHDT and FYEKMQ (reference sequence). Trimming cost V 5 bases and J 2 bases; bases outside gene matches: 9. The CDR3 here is CASSTSTGPTYNEQFF. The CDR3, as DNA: TGTGCCAGCAGCACCTCGACAGGGCCGACCTACAATGAGCAGTTCTTC.

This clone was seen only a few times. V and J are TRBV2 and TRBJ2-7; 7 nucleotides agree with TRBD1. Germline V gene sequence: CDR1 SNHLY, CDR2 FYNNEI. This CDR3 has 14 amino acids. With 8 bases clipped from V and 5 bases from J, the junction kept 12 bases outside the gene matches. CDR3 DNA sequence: TGTGCCAGCGGGGGAGAACAGGGGTTCAACGAGCAGTACTTC. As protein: CASGGEQGFNEQYF. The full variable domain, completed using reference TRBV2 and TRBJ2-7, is EPEVTQTPSHQVTQMGQEVILRCVPISNHLYFYWYRQILGQKVEFLVSFYNNEISEKSEIFDDQFSVERPDGSNFTLKIRSTKLEDSAMYFCASGGEQGFNEQYFGPGTRLTVT.

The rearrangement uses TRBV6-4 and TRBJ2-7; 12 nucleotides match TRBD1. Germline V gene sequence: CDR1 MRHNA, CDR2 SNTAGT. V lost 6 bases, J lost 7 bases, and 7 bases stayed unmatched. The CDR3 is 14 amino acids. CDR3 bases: TGTGCCAGCAGGCCGGGACAGGGGGCTGGGGAGCAGTACTTC. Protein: CASRPGQGAGEQYF.

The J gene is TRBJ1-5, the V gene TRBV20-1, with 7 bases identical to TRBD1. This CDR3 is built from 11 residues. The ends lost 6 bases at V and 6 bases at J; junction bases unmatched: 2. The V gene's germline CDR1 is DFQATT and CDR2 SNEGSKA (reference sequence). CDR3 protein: CSAGGPQPQHF. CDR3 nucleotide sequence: TGCAGTGCAGGGGGCCCTCAGCCCCAGCATTTT.

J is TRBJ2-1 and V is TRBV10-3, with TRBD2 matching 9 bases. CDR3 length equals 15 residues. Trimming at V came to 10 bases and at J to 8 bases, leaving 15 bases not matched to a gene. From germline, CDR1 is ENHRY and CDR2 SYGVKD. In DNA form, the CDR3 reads TGTGCCACCGAGGGCGGGAGGGCTGGGGCCGATGAGCAGTTCTTC. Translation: CATEGGRAGADEQFF.

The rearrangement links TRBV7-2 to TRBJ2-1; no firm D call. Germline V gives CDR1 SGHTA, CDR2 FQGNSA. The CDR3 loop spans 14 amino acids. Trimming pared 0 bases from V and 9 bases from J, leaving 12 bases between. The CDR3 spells CASSLAVIEAEQFF. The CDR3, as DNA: TGTGCCAGCAGCTTAGCGGTTATAGAAGCTGAGCAGTTCTTC.

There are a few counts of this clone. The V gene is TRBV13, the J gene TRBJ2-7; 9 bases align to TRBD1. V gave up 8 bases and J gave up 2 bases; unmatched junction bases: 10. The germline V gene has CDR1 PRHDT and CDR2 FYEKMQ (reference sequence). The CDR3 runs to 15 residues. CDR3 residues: CASRPGTGPAYEQYF. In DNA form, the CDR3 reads TGTGCCAGCCGCCCCGGGACAGGGCCAGCCTACGAGCAGTACTTC.

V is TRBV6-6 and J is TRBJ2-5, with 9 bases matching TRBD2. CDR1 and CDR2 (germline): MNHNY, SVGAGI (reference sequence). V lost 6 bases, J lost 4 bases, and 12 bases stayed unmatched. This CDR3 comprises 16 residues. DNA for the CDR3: TGTGCCAGCAGCCACCCCTCCGCGGGGGGGCTAGAGACCCAGTACTTC. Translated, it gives CASSHPSAGGLETQYF.

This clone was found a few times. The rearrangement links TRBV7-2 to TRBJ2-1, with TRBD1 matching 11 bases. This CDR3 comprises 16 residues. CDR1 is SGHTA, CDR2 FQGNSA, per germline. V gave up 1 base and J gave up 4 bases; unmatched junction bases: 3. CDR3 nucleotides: TGTGCCAGCAGCTTAGTTGGGACAGGGGGATACAATGAGCAGTTCTTC. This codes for CASSLVGTGGYNEQFF.

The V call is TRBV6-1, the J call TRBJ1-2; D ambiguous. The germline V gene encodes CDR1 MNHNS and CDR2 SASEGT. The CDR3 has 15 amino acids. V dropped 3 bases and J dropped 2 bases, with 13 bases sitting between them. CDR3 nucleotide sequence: TGTGCCAGCAGTGACGTAAGAGCAGGCAACTATGGCTACACCTTC. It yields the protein CASSDVRAGNYGYTF.

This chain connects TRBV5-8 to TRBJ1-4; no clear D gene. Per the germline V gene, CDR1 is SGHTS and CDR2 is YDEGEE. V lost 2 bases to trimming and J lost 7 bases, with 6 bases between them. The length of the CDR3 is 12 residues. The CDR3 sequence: CASSLAGEKLFF. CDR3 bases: TGTGCCAGCAGCTTAGCTGGTGAAAAACTGTTTTTT.

The CDR3 DNA reads TGTGCCAGTCGGGGGGACCGTTACCTATATACGCAGTATTTT. It translates to CASRGDRYLYTQYF. The gene calls are TRBV28 and TRBJ2-3; TRBD2 agrees at 7 bases. Trimming removed 9 bases from V and 7 bases from J; junction bases left unmatched: 13. The CDR3 is made up of 14 amino acids. Germline lookup yields CDR1 MDHEN and CDR2 SYDVKM.

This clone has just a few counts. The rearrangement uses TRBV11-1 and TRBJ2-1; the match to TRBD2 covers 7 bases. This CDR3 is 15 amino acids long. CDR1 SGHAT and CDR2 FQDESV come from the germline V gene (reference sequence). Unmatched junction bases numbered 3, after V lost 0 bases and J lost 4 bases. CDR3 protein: CASSLAASGYNEQFF. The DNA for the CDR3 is TGTGCCAGCAGCTTAGCCGCTAGCGGATACAATGAGCAGTTCTTC.

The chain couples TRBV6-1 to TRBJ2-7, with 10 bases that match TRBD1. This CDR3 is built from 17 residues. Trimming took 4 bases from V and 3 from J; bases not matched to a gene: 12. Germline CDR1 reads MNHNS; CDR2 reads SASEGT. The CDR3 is CASSGTKSTGGVYEQYF. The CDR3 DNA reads TGTGCCAGCAGTGGCACAAAGTCGACAGGGGGCGTCTACGAGCAGTACTTC.

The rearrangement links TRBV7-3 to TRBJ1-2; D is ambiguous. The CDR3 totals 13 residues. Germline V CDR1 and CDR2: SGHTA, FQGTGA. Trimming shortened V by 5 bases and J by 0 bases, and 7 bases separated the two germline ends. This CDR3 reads CASSPGANYGYTF. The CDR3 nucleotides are TGTGCCAGCAGCCCCGGGGCTAACTATGGCTACACCTTC.

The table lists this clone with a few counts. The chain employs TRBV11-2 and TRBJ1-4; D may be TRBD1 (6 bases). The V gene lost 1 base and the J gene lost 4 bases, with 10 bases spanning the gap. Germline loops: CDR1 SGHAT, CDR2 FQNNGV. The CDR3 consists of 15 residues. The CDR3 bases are TGTGCCAGCAGCTTAGTTGTCAGGGGTAATGAAAAACTGTTTTTT. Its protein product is CASSLVVRGNEKLFF.

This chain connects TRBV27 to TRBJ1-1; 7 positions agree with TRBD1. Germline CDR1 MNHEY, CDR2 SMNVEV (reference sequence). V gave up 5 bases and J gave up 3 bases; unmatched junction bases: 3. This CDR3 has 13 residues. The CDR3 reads CASSRRGDTEAFF. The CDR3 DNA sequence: TGTGCCAGCAGTCGCAGGGGGGACACTGAAGCTTTCTTT.

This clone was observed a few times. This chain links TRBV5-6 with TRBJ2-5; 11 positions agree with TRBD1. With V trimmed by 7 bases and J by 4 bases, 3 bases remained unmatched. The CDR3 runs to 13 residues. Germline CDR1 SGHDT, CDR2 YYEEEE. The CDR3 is CASSDRGRETQYF. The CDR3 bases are TGTGCCAGCTCGGACAGGGGGCGAGAGACCCAGTACTTC.

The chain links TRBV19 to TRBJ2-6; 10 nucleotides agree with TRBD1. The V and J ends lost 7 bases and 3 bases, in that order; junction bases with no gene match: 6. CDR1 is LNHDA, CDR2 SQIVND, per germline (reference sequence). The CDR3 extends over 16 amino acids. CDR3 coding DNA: TGTGCCAGTACCAAGACAGGGGGCTTTGGGGCCAACGTCCTGACTTTC. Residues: CASTKTGGFGANVLTF. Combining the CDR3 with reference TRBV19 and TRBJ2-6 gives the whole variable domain DGGITQSPKYLFRKEGQNVTLSCEQNLNHDAMYWYRQDPGQGLRLIYYSQIVNDFQKGDIAEGYSVSREKKESFPLTVTSAQKNPTAFYLCASTKTGGFGANVLTFGAGSRLTVL.

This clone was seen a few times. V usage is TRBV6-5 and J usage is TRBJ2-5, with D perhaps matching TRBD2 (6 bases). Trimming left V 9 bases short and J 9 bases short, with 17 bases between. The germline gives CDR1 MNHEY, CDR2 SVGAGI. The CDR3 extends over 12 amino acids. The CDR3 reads CASGTAVGAQYF. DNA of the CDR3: TGTGCCAGTGGGACTGCCGTAGGGGCCCAGTACTTC.

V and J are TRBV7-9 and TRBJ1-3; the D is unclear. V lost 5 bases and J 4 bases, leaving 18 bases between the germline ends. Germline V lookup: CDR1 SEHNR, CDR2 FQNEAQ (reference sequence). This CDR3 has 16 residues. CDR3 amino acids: CASSPLSAMFGNTIYF. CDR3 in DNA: TGTGCCAGCAGCCCCCTAAGCGCAATGTTCGGAAACACCATATATTTT.

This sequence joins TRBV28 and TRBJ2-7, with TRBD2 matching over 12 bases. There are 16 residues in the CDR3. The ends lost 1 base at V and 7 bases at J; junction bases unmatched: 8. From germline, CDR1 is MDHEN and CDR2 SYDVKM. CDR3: CASSLYPSGRAGEQYF. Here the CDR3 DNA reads TGTGCCAGCAGTTTATATCCTAGCGGGAGGGCGGGGGAGCAGTACTTC.

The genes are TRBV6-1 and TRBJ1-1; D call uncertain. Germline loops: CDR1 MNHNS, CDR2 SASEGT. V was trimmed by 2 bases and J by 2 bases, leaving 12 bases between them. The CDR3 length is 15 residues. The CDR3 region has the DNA TGTGCCAGCAGTGAAACATGGCACACAAACACTGAAGCTTTCTTT. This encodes CASSETWHTNTEAFF.

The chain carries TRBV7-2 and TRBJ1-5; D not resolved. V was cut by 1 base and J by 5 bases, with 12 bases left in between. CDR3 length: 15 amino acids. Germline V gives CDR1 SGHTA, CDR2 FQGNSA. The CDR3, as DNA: TGTGCCAGCAGCTTAGGCCGCGAGGGTTATCAGCCCCAGCATTTT. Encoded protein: CASSLGREGYQPQHF.

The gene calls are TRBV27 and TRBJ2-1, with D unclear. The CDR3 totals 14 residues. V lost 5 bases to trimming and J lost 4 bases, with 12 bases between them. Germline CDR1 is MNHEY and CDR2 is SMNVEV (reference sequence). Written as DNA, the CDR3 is TGTGCCAGCAGTATCCTTAGCCCATACAATGAGCAGTTCTTC. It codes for CASSILSPYNEQFF.